This TCR beta chain was identified during a study of CD8 T cells in ankylosing spondylitis (dated by TCRdb to 2017 to 2019). For the study in its entirety: The study profiled T cell receptor beta repertoires in healthy donors and ankylosing spondylitis patients to find disease-linked TCR variants. The full study cohort was made up of 25 ankylosing spondylitis patients and over 90 healthy donors. Peripheral blood was sampled, and synovial fluid was additionally collected from ankylosing spondylitis patients.

Instrument used: Illumina HiSeq 2500. Quantitative 5'-RACE with molecular barcodes was the method used to prepare the TCR beta libraries. The authors' analysis ran thus. A new computational method based on a probabilistic model of VDJ rearrangement was used to identify disease-linked TCR variants. TCRdb reprocessed the public reads (quality trimming at Q25 with fastp, clone calling with MiXCR) and kept in-frame beta chains. Each CDR3 protein gets just one entry, which takes the most common genes and DNA from the rows behind it. The V and J calls come from TCRdb's annotation, not from the publication. Within this sample are 700,000 to 850,000 distinct CDR3 sequences, with 12% of them counted one time only. The ten largest clones add up to roughly 0.51% of the sample. V and J are truncated by 6 bases and 1 base respectively, leaving an intervening sequence of 15 bases. The CDR3 spans 15 residues, from the cysteine through the phenylalanine. Of the read, only the CDR3 DNA is kept; its 45 bases are in frame from base 1. CDR1 is given as SGHTA and CDR2 as FQGNSA, both from the germline V gene.

The paper as a whole reports these results and caveats: A CD8+ phenotype was shown by the disease-linked clones, which were found at relatively low frequencies in peripheral blood. Significant enrichment of the disease-linked clones was reported in matched synovial fluid samples from ankylosing spondylitis patients. A TCR beta motif of 8 or 9 highly homologous amino acid variants appeared characteristic of blood from ankylosing spondylitis patients. Some motif variants had previously been reported in the synovial fluid and blood of reactive arthritis patients, which suggests shared mechanisms of disease initiation.

This clonotype showed up many times. What this receptor recognizes is not known. One base away there is no much larger clone; base qualities are not given. Sequencing was done on a sample of blood, either unsorted or a sorted T cell fraction (not recorded which). This chain is built from TRBV7-2 and TRBJ2-5, with a tentative D gene TRBD1 over 6 matching bases. This TCR was recovered from a male donor with ankylosing spondylitis. This receptor has the CDR3 CASSYQGSGQETQYF. The DNA sequence is TGTGCCAGCAGTTACCAGGGGTCGGGCCAAGAGACCCAGTACTTC.